Following are 22 T cell receptor beta chains from one sample sequenced in a study of cytomegalovirus exposure and HLA in healthy donors (dated by TCRdb to about 2017). The library was generated by the immunoSEQ multiplex PCR assay. The multiplex PCR relied on a mix of 60 forward primers for TCR Vbeta segments and 13 reverse primers for TCR Jbeta segments. As stored in TCRdb, this immuneACCESS dataset retains in-frame rearrangements with V and J assigned. A fraction of the clones does not appear; measured against another copy, unresolved V genes explain less than half of the discrepancy, and the remainder lacks a known reason. The sample has over 150,000 clones on record, about 80% of them singletons. In total, the top ten clones hold around 2.1% of the sample. Input material: PBMCs. Source of these receptors: a man aged 50-60 years in good health and CMV-seropositive.

The gene calls are TRBV9 and TRBJ2-3; TRBD2 agrees at 11 bases. This CDR3 has 13 amino acids. From germline, CDR1 is SGDLS and CDR2 YYNGEE. The V and J ends lost 3 bases and 14 bases, in that order; junction bases with no gene match: 8. In nucleotides, the CDR3 is TGTGCCAGCAGCGAGTTTAGCGGGGGGGCGGTGTATTTT. It codes for CASSEFSGGAVYF.

The gene calls are TRBV6-1 and TRBJ1-3; unclear D gene. V was trimmed by 8 bases and J by 2 bases, leaving 7 bases between them. The CDR3 spans 12 residues. From germline, CDR1 is MNHNS and CDR2 SASEGT. The DNA of the CDR3 is TGTGCCAGCCGGGATGCTGGAAACACCATATATTTT. As protein: CASRDAGNTIYF.

This clone was seen a few times. This chain connects TRBV29-1 to TRBJ2-7; tentatively, D is TRBD1 (6 bases). The CDR3 covers 14 residues. Germline V gives CDR1 SQVTM, CDR2 ANQGSEA. V lost 5 bases and J 3 bases, leaving 17 bases between the germline ends. The CDR3, as DNA: TGCAGCGTTCTTCGACAGGTGGTAGTCTACGAGCAGTACTTC. Amino acid sequence: CSVLRQVVVYEQYF.

CDR3 sequence reads: CASSLGAGGAYNEQFF. As DNA, the CDR3 is TGCGCCAGCAGTCTGGGGGCGGGGGGCGCCTACAATGAGCAGTTCTTC. V and J are TRBV5-1 and TRBJ2-1; 8 bases are a match to TRBD2. Unmatched junction bases numbered 9, after V lost 5 bases and J lost 2 bases. CDR1 and CDR2 from the germline V gene are SGHRS and YFSETQ. The CDR3 is 16 amino acids. The entire variable domain, with the rest obtained from reference TRBV5-1 and TRBJ2-1, is as follows: KAGVTQTPRYLIKTRGQQVTLSCSPISGHRSVSWYQQTPGQGLQFLFEYFSETQRNKGNFPGRFSGRQFSNSRSEMNVSTLELGDSALYLCASSLGAGGAYNEQFFGPGTRLTVL.

The rearrangement uses TRBV27 and TRBJ2-5; 14 nucleotides agree with TRBD2. The J call may be wrong; the DNA end is better matched by TRBJ2-7. Germline V gene sequence: CDR1 MNHEY, CDR2 SMNVEV (reference sequence). CDR3 length: 18 amino acids. This CDR3 reads CASRRLAGGLGRTHEQYF. In DNA, the CDR3 is TGTGCCAGCAGGCGACTAGCGGGGGGGCTAGGACGTACTCACGAGCAGTACTTC.

This chain joins TRBV18 and TRBJ2-1; D possibly corresponds to TRBD1 (6 bases). The CDR3 consists of 14 residues. Trimming stripped 3 bases from V and 3 bases from J, with 9 bases between. The V gene's germline CDR1 is KGHSH and CDR2 LQKENI. CDR3 residues: CASSPLQGYNEQFF. The DNA of the CDR3 is TGTGCCAGCTCACCTTTACAGGGCTACAATGAGCAGTTCTTC. Full variable domain (remainder filled in from reference TRBV18 and TRBJ2-1): NAGVMQNPRHLVRRRGQEARLRCSPMKGHSHVYWYRQLPEEGLKFMVYLQKENIIDESGMPKERFSAEFPKEGPSILRIQQVVRGDSAAYFCASSPLQGYNEQFFGPGTRLTVL.

The chain employs TRBV7-8 and TRBJ2-4, with D possibly TRBD2 on 6 matching bases. The CDR3 totals 14 residues. V was pared by 4 bases and J by 6 bases, with 13 bases between. Germline V gives CDR1 SGHVS, CDR2 FQNEAQ. CDR3 in amino acids: CASSSGEAGNIQYF. CDR3 in DNA: TGTGCCAGCAGCTCTGGGGAGGCGGGAAACATTCAGTACTTC.

This chain connects TRBV28 to TRBJ2-3; 10 nucleotides align to TRBD2. The CDR3 loop spans 15 amino acids. Germline CDR1 and CDR2: MDHEN and SYDVKM. V lost 7 bases to trimming and J lost 6 bases; unmatched junction nucleotides: 10. CDR3 nucleotides: TGTGCCAGCAATTCAAGGAGCGGGGGGGCGGATACGCAGTATTTT. As protein: CASNSRSGGADTQYF.

The chain couples TRBV6-6 to TRBJ1-2; 9 bases line up with TRBD1. Germline CDR1 MNHNY, CDR2 SVGAGI (reference sequence). This CDR3 has 16 amino acids. The junction had 8 bases not matched to a gene; V was cut back by 3 bases and J by 3 bases. Here the CDR3 reads CASSYIPGQGYYGYTF. CDR3 nucleotides: TGTGCCAGCAGTTATATCCCGGGACAGGGATACTATGGCTACACCTTC.

This sequence joins TRBV5-4 and TRBJ1-4, with TRBD1 as a possible D gene (6 bases). The CDR3 is made up of 14 amino acids. The germline V gene has CDR1 SGHNT and CDR2 YYREEE (reference sequence). V dropped 4 bases and J dropped 5 bases, with 12 bases sitting between them. CDR3 DNA sequence: TGTGCCAGCAGCCCCGGGACAAGCAATGAAAAACTGTTTTTT. Translating it yields CASSPGTSNEKLFF.

The chain links TRBV9 to TRBJ2-7, with 7 bases aligning to TRBD1. The CDR3 runs to 15 residues. With 4 bases clipped from V and 4 bases from J, the junction kept 11 bases outside the gene matches. The germline V gene has CDR1 SGDLS and CDR2 YYNGEE. The CDR3 nucleotides read TGTGCCAGCAGCCCAGCGACAGGGATAGCTTACGAGCAGTACTTC. Residues: CASSPATGIAYEQYF.

Concerning this clone: The junction shows a germline mismatch at one end, possibly a read error. The identical CDR3 is also encoded by other nucleotide sequences in the sample. The rearrangement joins TRBV9 to TRBJ2-7; TRBD1 agrees at 8 bases. Germline CDR1 and CDR2: SGDLS and YYNGEE. This CDR3 comprises 14 residues. The CDR3 region is CASSDLQGAYEQYF. The CDR3 region has the DNA TGTGCTAGCAGCGACCTACAGGGGGCCTACGAGCAGTACTTC. Using reference TRBV9 and TRBJ2-7 for the parts outside the CDR3, the full variable domain is DSGVTQTPKHLITATGQRVTLRCSPRSGDLSVYWYQQSLDQGLQFLIQYYNGEERAKGNILERFSAQQFPDLHSELNLSSLELGDSALYFCASSDLQGAYEQYFGPGTRLTVT.

The rearrangement links TRBV4-3 to TRBJ1-5; D possibly corresponds to TRBD1 (5 bases). The CDR3 runs to 17 residues. Per germline, CDR1 LGHNA and CDR2 YSLEER. V lost 2 bases and J lost 2, with 16 bases in between. The CDR3 bases are TGCGCCAGCAGCCAAAGTGCCCGGGGCGGGGGCAATCAGCCCCAGCATTTT. Translation gives CASSQSARGGGNQPQHF.

This chain connects TRBV6-5 to TRBJ2-7, with 7 bases fitting TRBD2. In germline, CDR1 is MNHEY, CDR2 SVGAGI. CDR3 size: 15 residues. Trimming cost V 2 bases and J 6 bases; bases outside gene matches: 10. The CDR3 DNA reads as TGTGCCAGCAGTTACCTTGGACTAGATGGTCCCGAGCAGTACTTC. The encoded protein is CASSYLGLDGPEQYF.

The chain combines TRBV10-3 with TRBJ2-7; 11 nucleotides agree with TRBD1. Trimming at V came to 4 bases and at J to 7 bases, leaving 0 bases not matched to a gene. This CDR3 comprises 12 residues. In germline, CDR1 is ENHRY, CDR2 SYGVKD. The CDR3 spells CAISGDRGEQYF. The DNA of the CDR3 is TGTGCCATCAGTGGGGACAGGGGGGAGCAGTACTTC.

V gene TRBV2 combines with J gene TRBJ1-5, with D maybe TRBD1 (5 bases). From germline, CDR1 is SNHLY and CDR2 FYNNEI. Trimming pared 6 bases from V and 1 base from J, leaving 10 bases between. The CDR3 runs 14 residues. The CDR3 protein is CASSVGLSNQPQHF. The CDR3 bases are TGTGCCAGCAGCGTGGGGCTAAGCAATCAGCCCCAGCATTTT.

The CDR3 region is CASSVGTTGGEDEQFF. Written as DNA, the CDR3 is TGTGCCAGCAGCGTGGGGACGACAGGGGGCGAGGATGAGCAGTTCTTC. The chain couples TRBV9 to TRBJ2-1; 10 bases map to TRBD1. V was clipped by 2 bases and J by 8 bases; unmatched bases: 10. The V gene's germline CDR1 is SGDLS and CDR2 YYNGEE. CDR3 length: 16 residues.

The V and J genes are TRBV4-3 and TRBJ2-3, with TRBD2 identical over 8 bases. The CDR3 length is 17 residues. J was trimmed by 4 bases and V by 0 bases; bases with no gene match: 9. The germline gives CDR1 LGHNA, CDR2 YSLEER. As DNA, the CDR3 is TGCGCCAGCAGCCAAGAGTGGGAAGGACTAGCCTCAGATACGCAGTATTTT. It yields the protein CASSQEWEGLASDTQYF.

J is TRBJ2-1 and V is TRBV5-5; tentatively, D is TRBD1 (6 bases). V gave up 4 bases and J gave up 3 bases, with 14 bases separating them. The CDR3 totals 15 residues. CDR1 is SGHKS, CDR2 YYEKEE, per germline (reference sequence). The CDR3 DNA is TGTGCCAGCAGCCTAACCGGGACATACTACAATGAGCAGTTCTTC. Its protein product is CASSLTGTYYNEQFF. The complete variable domain, with remaining parts taken from reference TRBV5-5 and TRBJ2-1, reads DAGVTQSPTHLIKTRGQQVTLRCSPISGHKSVSWYQQVLGQGPQFIFQYYEKEERGRGNFPDRFSARQFPNYSSELNVNALLLGDSALYLCASSLTGTYYNEQFFGPGTRLTVL.

The chain is built from TRBV9 and TRBJ1-1; maybe TRBD1 (5 bases). Germline V gene lookup returns CDR1 SGDLS and CDR2 YYNGEE. The CDR3 length is 15 residues. V shed 0 bases and J shed 2 bases, with 11 bases lying between them. CDR3 protein: CASSVAGHANTEAFF. The CDR3 coding sequence is TGTGCCAGCAGCGTAGCCGGACACGCAAACACTGAAGCTTTCTTT.

Regarding this clone: This CDR3 is also generated by other DNA sequences in the sample. The chain is built from TRBV5-4 and TRBJ1-3; no firm D call. The germline V gene encodes CDR1 SGHNT and CDR2 YYREEE (reference sequence). Trimming left V 4 bases short and J 0 bases short, with 8 bases between. The CDR3 has 14 residues. CDR3 protein: CASSPDSSGNTIYF. CDR3 nucleotide sequence: TGTGCCAGCAGCCCCGATAGCTCTGGAAACACCATATATTTT.

The V and J genes are TRBV4-2 and TRBJ2-1, with 11 bases identical to TRBD2. CDR3 length: 15 amino acids. J gave up 3 bases and V 4 bases, and 2 bases lay outside the gene matches. In germline, CDR1 is LGHNA, CDR2 YNFKEQ. The CDR3 DNA reads as TGTGCCAGCAGCCGGGGACTAGCGGACTACAATGAGCAGTTCTTC. Translating gives CASSRGLADYNEQFF.